This T cell receptor (beta chain) originates from a study of T cell responses to AZD1222 COVID-19 vaccine. On the study more broadly: Samples with a second dose at about 4 or about 12 weeks were pooled together. Study observations and caveats: Only 5 or 6 people who got AZD1222 tested seropositive at baseline. No repertoire was sampled before or during the peak T cell response, only after it. White British donors predominated, females outnumbered males, and clonal diversity was possibly underestimated.

The CDR3 extends over 14 amino acids. Trimming left V 7 bases short and J 0 bases short, with 12 bases between. The germline gives CDR1 SEHNR, CDR2 FQNEAQ (reference sequence). Turning to this clone: Its antigen is unknown.

TCRdb's table, derived via immunoSEQ multiplex PCR, lists solely in-frame clones and lacks some. Of fewer than 110,000 clones in the sample, 87% were seen once. The material was peripheral blood, obtained on day 0 of AZD1222 vaccination. The chain is built from TRBV7-9 and TRBJ2-5; no definite D call. This clonotype originated in an adult in good health. This CDR3 is CASTQYSHQETQYF. The CDR3 coding sequence is TGTGCCAGCACCCAATACTCCCACCAAGAGACCCAGTACTTC.